One T cell receptor beta chain is described in this entry. This record comes from a study of shared T cell receptors in the human thymus. CDR1 is SEHNR and CDR2 is FQNEAQ in the germline V gene (reference sequence). This CDR3 contains 16 residues. V lost 5 bases, J lost 10 bases, and 26 bases lay in between. TCRdb's table, derived via immunoSEQ multiplex PCR, lists solely in-frame clones and lacks some. This sample has 700,000 or so clones, with 70% to 90% found just once. This sample was shared with a second study, whose subject was human thymus T cells. In that study: An apparent bias in V and J gene usage was seen in thymic and blood repertoires.

The specimen sequenced was thymocytes. The chain joins TRBV7-9 to TRBJ1-1, with D maybe TRBD1 (5 bases). The TCR was taken from a girl under two years old with a congenital heart defect. Here the CDR3 DNA reads TGTGCCAGCAGCCCGGAGGGGCCCAGGGCCGGTGCAGGAGCTTTCTTT. It encodes CASSPEGPRAGAGAFF.